Listed below are T cell receptor beta chains from one sample, sequenced in a study of T cell changes during pregnancy in multiple sclerosis. Sequencing was performed with immunoSEQ multiplex PCR; in TCRdb, only in-frame clones are kept and a portion is missing. The table records 49,000 or so clones, 85% to 95% of them present only once. The material was CD4+ T cells from peripheral blood mononuclear cells, obtained in the second trimester of pregnancy. The receptors derive from a female donor in good health, enrolled as a control in a pregnancy study. The CDR3 runs from the conserved cysteine through the conserved F or W. D genes are given only for firm matches. Expanded clones are given a class, and other clones once, few, many or no size at all.

D: TRBD1
V: TRBV27
size: -
J: TRBJ1-5
DNA: TGTGCCAGCAGTCCCTCGGGACAGTATCGATATAGCAATCAGCCCCAGCATTTT
CDR3: CASSPSGQYRYSNQPQHF

D: TRBD2
V: TRBV11-3
size: -
J: TRBJ2-1
DNA: TGTGCCAGCTTGGGGGGGAGCGCCTACAATGAGCAGTTCTTC
CDR3: CASLGGSAYNEQFF

D: -
V: TRBV7-8
size: -
J: TRBJ2-1
DNA: TGTGCCAGCAGCTTAGTAGGAGTGTACAATGAGCAGTTCTTC
CDR3: CASSLVGVYNEQFF

D: -
V: TRBV11-3
size: -
J: TRBJ2-5
DNA: TGTGCCAGCAGCTTAGGTGGGGACACAGGGACCCAGTACTTC
CDR3: CASSLGGDTGTQYF

D: TRBD1
V: TRBV30
size: once
J: TRBJ2-1
DNA: TGTGCCTGGCAGATCGGGACAGGGAGTCACAATGAGCAGTTCTTC
CDR3: CAWQIGTGSHNEQFF

D: -
V: TRBV19
size: few
J: TRBJ1-4
DNA: TGTGCCAGTACCCTTACGGAGGGCGAAAAACTGTTTTTT
CDR3: CASTLTEGEKLFF

D: TRBD1
V: TRBV2
size: -
J: TRBJ1-3
DNA: TGTGCCAGCAGCCAGGGACAGGGAATCGGTGGAAACACCATATATTTT
CDR3: CASSQGQGIGGNTIYF

D: -
V: TRBV5-4
size: -
J: TRBJ2-5
DNA: TGTGCCAGCAGCTCCGGACAGAACCAAGAGACCCAGTACTTC
CDR3: CASSSGQNQETQYF

D: -
V: TRBV5-8
size: once
J: TRBJ1-6
DNA: TGTGCCAGCAGCTTGGCTGGTAACGTCCAGGGCTCACCCCTCCACTTT
CDR3: CASSLAGNVQGSPLHF

D: -
V: TRBV10-3
size: -
J: TRBJ2-2
DNA: TGTGCCATCAGTGAAACAGGGGGGGCAGGCGGGGAGCTGTTTTTT
CDR3: CAISETGGAGGELFF

D: TRBD2
V: TRBV5-4
size: -
J: TRBJ2-1
DNA: TGTGCCAGCAGCACTCAGCGGGGATACAATGAGCAGTTCTTC
CDR3: CASSTQRGYNEQFF

D: TRBD2
V: TRBV7-2
size: -
J: TRBJ2-1
DNA: TGTGCCAGCAGTCAGAGCGGGGGGGCCTACAATGAGCAGTTCTTC
CDR3: CASSQSGGAYNEQFF

D: TRBD1
V: TRBV18
size: -
J: TRBJ2-7
DNA: TGTGCCAGCTCACCGCCGACAGGGTCCTACGAGCAGTACTTC
CDR3: CASSPPTGSYEQYF

D: TRBD2
V: TRBV7-2
size: -
J: TRBJ2-2
DNA: TGTGCCAGCAGCCCCGGACTAGCGGCTAACACCGGGGAGCTGTTTTTT
CDR3: CASSPGLAANTGELFF

D: TRBD2
V: TRBV7-9
size: once
J: TRBJ2-7
DNA: TGTGCCAGCAGCTCCAGAGTGACTAGCGGGGGGGCAATGAACGAGCAGTACTTC
CDR3: CASSSRVTSGGAMNEQYF

D: TRBD1
V: TRBV7-8
size: once
J: TRBJ2-5
DNA: TGTGCCAGCAGCCAGACAGGGGGACTTCAAGAGACCCAGTACTTC
CDR3: CASSQTGGLQETQYF

D: -
V: TRBV18
size: -
J: TRBJ2-5
DNA: TGTGCCAGCTCACCAGGAAGGGGGAGCCAAGAGACCCAGTACTTC
CDR3: CASSPGRGSQETQYF

D: -
V: TRBV27
size: few
J: TRBJ1-3
DNA: TGTGCCAGCAGTTTGGGGCGGACTGGAAACACCATATATTTT
CDR3: CASSLGRTGNTIYF

D: TRBD1
V: TRBV2
size: -
J: TRBJ1-1
DNA: TGTGCCAGCAGGGGGCCGGGACAGGGGAACACTGAAGCTTTCTTT
CDR3: CASRGPGQGNTEAFF

D: -
V: TRBV7-8
size: -
J: TRBJ1-4
DNA: TGTGCCAGCAGACCACAGGGCTCTGCGGGAAAACTGTTTTTT
CDR3: CASRPQGSAGKLFF

D: -
V: TRBV2
size: few
J: TRBJ1-1
DNA: TGTGCCAGCAAAAACAACAGGAACACTGAAGCTTTCTTT
CDR3: CASKNNRNTEAFF

D: TRBD1
V: TRBV11-3
size: once
J: TRBJ2-2
DNA: TGTGCCAGCAGCTACGGGACAGGGTGGTCCGGGGAGCTGTTTTTT
CDR3: CASSYGTGWSGELFF

D: -
V: TRBV14
size: -
J: TRBJ1-1
DNA: TGTGCCAGCAGCCAAAACATGAACACTGAAGCTTTCTTT
CDR3: CASSQNMNTEAFF

D: -
V: TRBV19
size: -
J: TRBJ2-2
DNA: TGTGCCAGTAGTATGAGATGGGCAGCCTACGCGAACACCGGGGAGCTGTTTTTT
CDR3: CASSMRWAAYANTGELFF

D: -
V: TRBV5-1
size: -
J: TRBJ2-1
DNA: TGCGCCAGCAGCCAAATCCAGGATAAGCAGTTCTTC
CDR3: CASSQIQDKQFF

D: -
V: TRBV7-2
size: -
J: TRBJ1-6
DNA: TGTGCCAGCAGCTTAGGGCCCCCGAGGAGTAGTTCACCCCTCCACTTT
CDR3: CASSLGPPRSSSPLHF

D: TRBD1
V: TRBV6-1
size: once
J: TRBJ1-2
DNA: TGTGCCAGCAGTCTTGCCGGGACAGGGTATGGCTACACCTTC
CDR3: CASSLAGTGYGYTF

D: -
V: TRBV6-5
size: -
J: TRBJ1-1
DNA: TGTGCCAGCAGTTATGAGTTAAACACTGAAGCTTTCTTT
CDR3: CASSYELNTEAFF

D: -
V: TRBV11-1
size: -
J: TRBJ2-1
DNA: TGTGCCAGCAGCCCCGGGACACACTACAATGAGCAGTTCTTC
CDR3: CASSPGTHYNEQFF

D: -
V: TRBV27
size: -
J: TRBJ1-6
DNA: TGTGCCAGCAGAGGGGCAGGGGTTTCACCCCTCCACTTT
CDR3: CASRGAGVSPLHF

D: -
V: TRBV21-1
size: -
J: TRBJ1-5
DNA: TGTGCCAGCAGCCCCCCAGGGACTCAACAGCCCCAGCATTTT
CDR3: CASSPPGTQQPQHF

D: -
V: TRBV9
size: -
J: TRBJ1-4
DNA: TGTGCCAGCAGCGTGCAGGGGGAAAAACTGTTTTTT
CDR3: CASSVQGEKLFF

D: TRBD1
V: TRBV5-1
size: -
J: TRBJ1-2
DNA: TGCGCCAGCAGCTTGGTCGGGACAGGGAGGTTGGACTATGGCTACACCTTC
CDR3: CASSLVGTGRLDYGYTF

D: TRBD1
V: TRBV11-2
size: once
J: TRBJ1-2
DNA: TGTGCCAGCAGTAAGACAGGGACCCAAGCTAACTATGGCTACACCTTC
CDR3: CASSKTGTQANYGYTF

D: TRBD1
V: TRBV7-2
size: -
J: TRBJ1-6
DNA: TGTGCCAGCAGCCGATTCCAGGGACAGAACAATTCACCCCTCCACTTT
CDR3: CASSRFQGQNNSPLHF

D: -
V: TRBV30
size: -
J: TRBJ1-2
DNA: TGTGCCTGGAGTGCCTCGGGGGGTCATGGCTACACCTTC
CDR3: CAWSASGGHGYTF

D: TRBD2
V: TRBV2
size: -
J: TRBJ2-3
DNA: TGTGCCAGTAAAGGACTAGCGGGGGGCCAGGGCACAGATACGCAGTATTTT
CDR3: CASKGLAGGQGTDTQYF

D: TRBD1
V: TRBV2
size: once
J: TRBJ1-1
DNA: TGTGCCAGCAGTGAAATACCGGGACAGGGGGCTTTCTTT
CDR3: CASSEIPGQGAFF

D: -
V: TRBV5-1
size: -
J: TRBJ2-5
DNA: TGCGCCAGCAGCTTGACGGGATACCAAGAGACCCAGTACTTC
CDR3: CASSLTGYQETQYF

D: TRBD1
V: TRBV9
size: -
J: TRBJ2-3
DNA: TGTGCCAGCAGCCCGACAGGGGAGACAGATACGCAGTATTTT
CDR3: CASSPTGETDTQYF

D: TRBD1
V: TRBV4-3
size: -
J: TRBJ2-2
DNA: TGCGCCAGCAGCCAAGTAGGACAGGGTATAGCCGGGGAGCTGTTTTTT
CDR3: CASSQVGQGIAGELFF

D: TRBD2
V: TRBV30
size: -
J: TRBJ2-6
DNA: TGTGCCTGGCTCCCAGGGAGGGGTGAGGGCGGGGCCAACGTCCTGACTTTC
CDR3: CAWLPGRGEGGANVLTF

D: TRBD2
V: TRBV4-1
size: few
J: TRBJ2-1
DNA: TGCGCCAGCAGCCAAGGTCCGGGGGGGCCTCCCTACAATGAGCAGTTCTTC
CDR3: CASSQGPGGPPYNEQFF

D: TRBD2
V: TRBV19
size: -
J: TRBJ2-3
DNA: TGTGCCAGTAGTATGGAACTTAGCGGGGGGGTAGTAGATACGCAGTATTTT
CDR3: CASSMELSGGVVDTQYF

D: -
V: TRBV7-9
size: -
J: TRBJ1-1
DNA: TGTGCCAGTACCACCTCCCCCGGCACTGAAGCTTTCTTT
CDR3: CASTTSPGTEAFF

D: TRBD1
V: TRBV18
size: -
J: TRBJ2-6
DNA: TGTGCCAGCTCACCAACACCCTTAACAGGGGCCACCTCTGGGGCCAACGTCCTGACTTTC
CDR3: CASSPTPLTGATSGANVLTF

D: -
V: TRBV4-3
size: -
J: TRBJ1-1
DNA: TGCGCCAGCACAACACAGGGGAACACTGAAGCTTTCTTT
CDR3: CASTTQGNTEAFF

D: TRBD1
V: TRBV4-2
size: -
J: TRBJ1-2
DNA: TGTGCCAGCAGCCGGGACAGGGGGCAATCTGATGGCTACACCTTC
CDR3: CASSRDRGQSDGYTF

D: TRBD2
V: TRBV7-3
size: -
J: TRBJ2-1
DNA: TGTGCCAGCAGCTTAGGGACTAGCGGTGAGCAGTTCTTC
CDR3: CASSLGTSGEQFF